Below, 3 T cell receptor beta chains from the same sample are listed, as sequenced in a study of T cells after yellow fever vaccination. MiXCR, applied by TCRdb to the 5' RACE reads, yields one record per CDR3 protein. The sample includes 300,000 to 450,000 distinct CDR3 sequences, 7% to 9% of them seen just once. The input for sequencing was PBMCs, taken about 41 days after the first yellow fever vaccination. These receptors came from a man younger than 30 who received the YFV17D yellow fever vaccine.

This clonotype was found a few times. The genes are TRBV7-3 and TRBJ2-1; no definite D call. The CDR3 covers 15 residues. Germline CDR1 reads SGHTA; CDR2 reads FQGTGA. V lost 2 bases to trimming and J lost 9 bases, with 17 bases between them. This CDR3 is CASSLVRARGGEQFF. The CDR3 DNA follows: TGTGCCAGCAGCTTAGTTCGGGCCAGAGGCGGTGAGCAGTTCTTC.

The chain is built from TRBV19 and TRBJ1-1; D gene uncertain. The germline gives CDR1 LNHDA, CDR2 SQIVND (reference sequence). The ends were cut back, 6 bases at V and 5 bases at J, with 13 bases in the middle. The CDR3 totals 13 residues. Written as DNA, the CDR3 is TGTGCCAGTAGCCCGGAGGGTAGGACTGAAGCTTTCTTT. Its translation is CASSPEGRTEAFF.

This clonotype was picked up a small number of times. V usage is TRBV5-1 and J usage is TRBJ2-5, with D hard to call. The CDR3 is 14 residues long. V gave up 0 bases and J gave up 3 bases, with 9 bases separating them. The germline V gene has CDR1 SGHRS and CDR2 YFSETQ. The CDR3 region has the DNA TGCGCCAGCAGCTTGGCCGGATCTGAAGAGACCCAGTACTTC. Its protein product is CASSLAGSEETQYF.